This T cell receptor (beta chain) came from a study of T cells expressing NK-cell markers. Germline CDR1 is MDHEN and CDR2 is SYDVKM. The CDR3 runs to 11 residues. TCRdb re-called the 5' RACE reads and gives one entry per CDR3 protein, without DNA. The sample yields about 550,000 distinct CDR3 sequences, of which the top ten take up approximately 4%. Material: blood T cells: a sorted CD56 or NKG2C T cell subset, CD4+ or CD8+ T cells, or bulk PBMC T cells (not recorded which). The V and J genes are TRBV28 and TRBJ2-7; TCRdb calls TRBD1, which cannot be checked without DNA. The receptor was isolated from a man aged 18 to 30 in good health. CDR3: CASIDSYEQYF.